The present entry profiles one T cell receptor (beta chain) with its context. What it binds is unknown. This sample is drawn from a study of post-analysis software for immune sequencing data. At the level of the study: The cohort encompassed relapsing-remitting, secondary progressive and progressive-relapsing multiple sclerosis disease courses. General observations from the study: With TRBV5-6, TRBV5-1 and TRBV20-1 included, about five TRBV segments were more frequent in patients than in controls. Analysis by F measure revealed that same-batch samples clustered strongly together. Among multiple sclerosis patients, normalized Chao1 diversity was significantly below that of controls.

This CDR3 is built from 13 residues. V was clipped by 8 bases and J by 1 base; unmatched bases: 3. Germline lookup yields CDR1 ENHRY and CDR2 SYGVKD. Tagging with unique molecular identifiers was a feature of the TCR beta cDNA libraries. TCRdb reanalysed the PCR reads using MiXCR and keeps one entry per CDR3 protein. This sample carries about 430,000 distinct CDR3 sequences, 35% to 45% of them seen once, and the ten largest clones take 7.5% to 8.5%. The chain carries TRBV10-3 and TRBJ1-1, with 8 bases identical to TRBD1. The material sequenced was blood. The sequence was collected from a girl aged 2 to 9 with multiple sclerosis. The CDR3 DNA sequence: TGTGCCATCGGGGACAGGACGAACACTGAAGCTTTCTTT. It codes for CAIGDRTNTEAFF.